This entry lists 22 T cell receptor beta chains sequenced from one sample in a study of Graves' ophthalmopathy and Graves' hyperthyroidism. Transcripts of RNA were the source for amplifying TCR beta CDR3 regions. HTBI-primed RT-PCR formed the first round, and a multiplex PCR formed the second. TCRdb reprocessed the multiplex PCR reads with MiXCR, giving one entry per CDR3 protein. This sample has 450,000 or so distinct CDR3 sequences, with 13% to 15% found just once. Sequencing input: blood. The receptors derive from a young woman with Graves' ophthalmopathy.

This rearrangement joins TRBV30 to TRBJ1-1; D perhaps matches TRBD1 (6 bases). The CDR3 is made up of 13 amino acids. V was trimmed by 1 base and J by 8 bases, leaving 14 bases between them. Germline CDR1 reads GTSNPN; CDR2 reads SVGIG (reference sequence). The CDR3 protein is CAWSGTAWREAFF. CDR3 DNA sequence: TGTGCCTGGAGTGGGACAGCATGGAGGGAAGCTTTCTTT.

This rearrangement joins TRBV5-1 to TRBJ2-5; D is perhaps TRBD1 (5 bases). This CDR3 comprises 14 residues. Trimming removed 0 bases from V and 0 bases from J, with 6 bases in between. Germline CDR1 SGHRS, CDR2 YFSETQ. The CDR3 DNA sequence: TGCGCCAGCAGCTTGGGACAGCACCAAGAGACCCAGTACTTC. It yields the protein CASSLGQHQETQYF.

At least ten counts were recorded for this clonotype. This sequence joins TRBV20-1 and TRBJ1-1; a weak D match, TRBD1 (6 bases). Trimming left V 2 bases short and J 3 bases short, with 10 bases between. The CDR3 length is 13 residues. CDR1 and CDR2 from the germline V gene are DFQATT and SNEGSKA (reference sequence). DNA for the CDR3: TGCAGTGCTAGAAACAGGGAGGACACTGAAGCTTTCTTT. It specifies CSARNREDTEAFF.

This clonotype was seen at least ten times. The CDR3 here is CASSLSGRQYF. DNA of the CDR3: TGTGCCAGCAGTCTTAGCGGGAGGCAGTACTTC. The chain couples TRBV27 to TRBJ2-7; 9 positions agree with TRBD2. V dropped 5 bases and J dropped 9; count of bases not matched to a gene: 2. The germline CDR1 and CDR2 sequences are MNHEY and SMNVEV (reference sequence). This CDR3 region has 11 residues.

The chain employs TRBV20-1 and TRBJ2-5, with D tentatively TRBD2 (5 bases). V was clipped by 2 bases and J by 7 bases, with 11 bases between them. Germline V lookup: CDR1 DFQATT, CDR2 SNEGSKA (reference sequence). The CDR3 runs 12 residues. The CDR3 DNA is TGCAGTGCTAGACGCGTTGGAGGGACCCAGTACTTC. This encodes CSARRVGGTQYF.

The sample holds many counts of this clonotype. The V call is TRBV30, the J call TRBJ2-7; the D gene is possibly TRBD2 (5 bases). Germline CDR1 and CDR2: GTSNPN and SVGIG (reference sequence). CDR3 length equals 13 residues. V lost 0 bases and J lost 6, with 12 bases in between. CDR3 amino acids: CAWSVSGFREQYF. The DNA for the CDR3 is TGTGCCTGGAGTGTATCGGGATTTCGCGAGCAGTACTTC.

There are many counts of this clonotype. The V and J genes are TRBV2 and TRBJ1-1; D possibly corresponds to TRBD1 (6 bases). The CDR3 has 14 amino acids. V lost 9 bases and J 3 bases, leaving 17 bases between the germline ends. Germline-derived CDR1 and CDR2 are SNHLY and FYNNEI. The CDR3 protein is CARQGWAVDTEAFF. The CDR3 nucleotides read TGTGCCAGACAGGGTTGGGCTGTAGACACTGAAGCTTTCTTT.

This clonotype was observed at least ten times. V usage is TRBV6-2 or TRBV6-3 and J usage is TRBJ1-5; the D is unclear. This CDR3 comprises 15 residues. The germline gives CDR1 MNHEY, CDR2 SVGEGT. Trimming shortened V by 6 bases and J by 0 bases, and 12 bases separated the two germline ends. The CDR3 DNA follows: TGTGCCAGCAGCCCCCGTCGGGGTAGCAATCAGCCCCAGCATTTT. As protein: CASSPRRGSNQPQHF.

This clonotype was seen many times. The V and J genes are TRBV12-3 or TRBV12-4 and TRBJ2-7; 9 positions match TRBD1. After removal of 6 bases from V and 3 bases from J, the junction contained 9 bases not matched to a gene. The CDR3 covers 15 residues. The CDR3 spells CASRAPGTGFYEQYF. The CDR3 DNA follows: TGTGCCAGCAGGGCCCCCGGGACAGGGTTCTACGAGCAGTACTTC.

The V and J genes are TRBV20-1 and TRBJ1-6; D gene unclear. Trimming removed 3 bases at V and 3 bases at J, with 15 bases between. CDR3 length: 16 residues. CDR1 is DFQATT and CDR2 is SNEGSKA in the germline V gene (reference sequence). In nucleotides, the CDR3 is TGCAGTGCTAGGGTCCCCGGACGTAACTATAATTCACCCCTCCACTTT. This sequence encodes CSARVPGRNYNSPLHF.

The chain is built from TRBV2 and TRBJ2-7; D is possibly TRBD2 (6 bases). V dropped 6 bases and J dropped 3 bases, with 9 bases sitting between them. CDR1 and CDR2 from the germline V gene are SNHLY and FYNNEI. This CDR3 region has 12 residues. CDR3 coding DNA: TGTGCCAGCAGGGAGGGAGGCTACGAGCAGTACTTC. Protein sequence: CASREGGYEQYF.

This clonotype was picked up many times. The rearrangement links TRBV19 to TRBJ2-7, with D perhaps TRBD2 (5 bases). The CDR3 loop spans 13 amino acids. CDR1 is LNHDA and CDR2 is SQIVND in the germline V gene (reference sequence). V shed 7 bases and J shed 3 bases, with 13 bases lying between them. CDR3 in DNA: TGTGCCAGTAATTCCGGGGAGAACTACGAGCAGTACTTC. Amino acid sequence: CASNSGENYEQYF. The entire variable domain, with the rest obtained from reference TRBV19 and TRBJ2-7, is as follows: DGGITQSPKYLFRKEGQNVTLSCEQNLNHDAMYWYRQDPGQGLRLIYYSQIVNDFQKGDIAEGYSVSREKKESFPLTVTSAQKNPTAFYLCASNSGENYEQYFGPGTRLTVT.

This clonotype has at least ten counts. The chain employs TRBV11-2 and TRBJ2-7; tentatively, D is TRBD2 (6 bases). V lost 1 base and J 4 bases, leaving 14 bases between the germline ends. Germline V gives CDR1 SGHAT, CDR2 FQNNGV. This CDR3 region has 15 residues. CDR3 DNA sequence: TGTGCCAGCAGCTTAGCCCACTCTCGGGAGTACGAGCAGTACTTC. Protein sequence: CASSLAHSREYEQYF.

Ten or more counts support this clonotype. The chain carries TRBV7-8 and TRBJ2-5, with 8 bases aligning to TRBD2. The germline V gene encodes CDR1 SGHVS and CDR2 FQNEAQ. The CDR3 consists of 16 residues. The V and J ends lost 5 bases and 1 base, in that order; junction bases with no gene match: 9. CDR3 nucleotide sequence: TGTGCCAGCAGCCCGAGCCCGGGACTAGTCCAAGAGACCCAGTACTTC. It codes for CASSPSPGLVQETQYF.

In its sample, this clonotype was seen many times. The chain links TRBV28 to TRBJ1-5; maybe TRBD1 (5 bases). Trimming removed 3 bases at V and 5 bases at J, with 11 bases between. This CDR3 contains 14 residues. CDR1 and CDR2 (germline): MDHEN, SYDVKM. The CDR3 DNA reads TGTGCCAGCAGTTTGGTGTGGGGCGATCAGCCCCAGCATTTT. Amino acids: CASSLVWGDQPQHF.

This clonotype showed up just a few times. CDR3: CSAPGSLWPEQYF. The CDR3 DNA is TGCAGTGCTCCGGGGTCCCTATGGCCCGAGCAGTACTTC. This chain uses TRBV20-1 with TRBJ2-7; possible D gene TRBD2, 5 bases. The CDR3 is 13 amino acids. V lost 5 bases and J lost 6, with 17 bases in between. Germline V CDR1 and CDR2: DFQATT, SNEGSKA (reference sequence).

Ten or more counts support this clonotype. The chain links TRBV6-1 to TRBJ2-7, with D possibly being TRBD1 (5 bases). Trimming removed 7 bases at V and 0 bases at J, with 13 bases between. This CDR3 spans 14 amino acids. Germline V lookup: CDR1 MNHNS, CDR2 SASEGT. The CDR3 loop is CASTIRVLSYEQYF. The CDR3 DNA is TGTGCCAGCACGATCAGGGTCCTCTCCTACGAGCAGTACTTC.

This clonotype was seen a handful of times. The chain recombines TRBV28 with TRBJ2-2, with a tentative D call TRBD1 (6 bases). Trimming took off 8 bases at V and 8 bases at J, with 12 bases between the two ends. CDR1 is MDHEN, CDR2 SYDVKM, per germline. This CDR3 region has 12 residues. The CDR3 DNA sequence: TGTGCCAGCCACAGGGAGTCGGGGGAGCTGTTTTTT. This gives the protein CASHRESGELFF.

The chain is built from TRBV15 and TRBJ2-5, with a tentative D call TRBD2 (5 bases). The ends were cut back, 5 bases at V and 1 base at J, with 14 bases in the middle. This CDR3 comprises 15 residues. Germline CDR1 is LNHNV and CDR2 is YYDKDF (reference sequence). The CDR3 is CATSPDGLVQETQYF. CDR3 nucleotides: TGTGCCACCAGCCCCGACGGACTCGTCCAAGAGACCCAGTACTTC. Full variable domain (remainder filled in from reference TRBV15 and TRBJ2-5): DAMVIQNPRYQVTQFGKPVTLSCSQTLNHNVMYWYQQKSSQAPKLLFHYYDKDFNNEADTPDNFQSRRPNTSFCFLDIRSPGLGDTAMYLCATSPDGLVQETQYFGPGTRLLVL.

This rearrangement joins TRBV7-9 to TRBJ2-2, with TRBD1 matching over 10 bases. This CDR3 spans 14 amino acids. Germline trimming cut 5 bases from V and 13 bases from J; bases unmatched to any gene: 10. Germline V gene sequence: CDR1 SEHNR, CDR2 FQNEAQ (reference sequence). CDR3 in amino acids: CASSAHDRGPGLFF. CDR3 nucleotide sequence: TGTGCCAGCAGCGCCCACGACAGGGGGCCGGGGCTGTTTTTT.

This clonotype has only one observation. V is TRBV12-3 or TRBV12-4 and J is TRBJ1-5; TRBD1 might be the D (5 bases). The CDR3 has 17 amino acids. Trimming removed 6 bases at V and 5 bases at J, with 23 bases between. This chain's CDR3 is CASRTGPPAGTDQPQHF. CDR3 DNA sequence: TGTGCCAGCAGGACCGGCCCTCCGGCGGGGACCGATCAGCCCCAGCATTTT.

This clonotype came up many times. The V gene is TRBV6-1, the J gene TRBJ1-5; 7 positions match TRBD1. Germline values: CDR1 MNHNS, CDR2 SASEGT. The length of the CDR3 is 16 residues. V dropped 6 bases and J dropped 0; count of bases not matched to a gene: 8. CDR3 in DNA: TGTGCCAGCAGACCCGGGACAGAGGATAGCAATCAGCCCCAGCATTTT. Protein: CASRPGTEDSNQPQHF.